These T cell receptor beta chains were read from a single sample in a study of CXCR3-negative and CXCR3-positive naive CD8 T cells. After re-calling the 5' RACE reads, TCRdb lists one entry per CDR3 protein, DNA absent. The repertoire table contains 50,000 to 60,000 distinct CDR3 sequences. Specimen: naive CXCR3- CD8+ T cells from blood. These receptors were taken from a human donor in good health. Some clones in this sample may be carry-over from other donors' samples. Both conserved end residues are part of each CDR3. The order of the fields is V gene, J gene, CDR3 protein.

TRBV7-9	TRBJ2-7	CASSAGTGVEQYF
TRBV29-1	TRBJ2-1	CSAEGTSGANEQFF
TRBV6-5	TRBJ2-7	CASSYWGQPPFESYEQYF
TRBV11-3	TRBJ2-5	CASSLDWRGGEETQYF
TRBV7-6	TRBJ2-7	CASSAWDRGYEQYF
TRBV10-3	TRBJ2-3	CAINGPGGATTDTQYF
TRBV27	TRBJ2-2	CATIQANTGELFF
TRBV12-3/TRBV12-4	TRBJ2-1	CASSFLEGGPKNEQFF
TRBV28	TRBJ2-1	CASSSTGQSSYNEQFF
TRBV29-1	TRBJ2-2	CSSTGQGSGELFF
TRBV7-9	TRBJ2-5	CASSSSTQLALVETQYF
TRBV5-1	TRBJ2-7	CASSLGGRWGEQYF
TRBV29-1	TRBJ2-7	CSVEVSVSYERYF
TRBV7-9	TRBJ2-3	CASRGRVHPTDTQYF
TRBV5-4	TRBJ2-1	CASSFIDEQFF
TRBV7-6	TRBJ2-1	CASSYDLAGGYNEQFF
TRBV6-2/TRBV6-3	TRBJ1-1	CASSDLRQSNTEAFF
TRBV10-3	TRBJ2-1	CAIHDGSSYNEQFF
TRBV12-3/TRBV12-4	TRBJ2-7	CASIQQGAFYEQYF
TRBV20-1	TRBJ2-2	CSAHGGADTGELFF
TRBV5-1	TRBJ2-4	CASRFPRDMVKNIQYF
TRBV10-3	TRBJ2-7	CAISDFRDSEYEQYF
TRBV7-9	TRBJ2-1	CASSLAHGEVYNEQFF
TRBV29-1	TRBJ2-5	CSVEGARGGYLETQYF
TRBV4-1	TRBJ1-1	CASSQVRGTEAFF
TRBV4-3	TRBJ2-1	CASSLEGGNPYNEQFF
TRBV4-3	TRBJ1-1	CASSQDLQLGNTEAFF
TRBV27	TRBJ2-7	CASRTGVGYEQYF
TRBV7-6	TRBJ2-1	CASSLEGGGSDNEQFF
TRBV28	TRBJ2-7	CASSLLTGPRKEQYF
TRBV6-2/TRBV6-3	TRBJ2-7	CASRLAGDEQYF
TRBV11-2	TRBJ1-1	CASSPVKVGAEAFF
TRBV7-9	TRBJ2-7	CASSLTAGRGSYEQYF
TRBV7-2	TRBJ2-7	CARGRGGAYEQYF
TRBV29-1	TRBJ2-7	CSVEPRGRGEQYF
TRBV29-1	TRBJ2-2	CSVALGTGELFF
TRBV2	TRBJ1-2	CASSDQDMGPNYCYTF
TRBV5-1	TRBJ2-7	CASSLEASGTYEQYF
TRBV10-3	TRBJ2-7	CAISESTGADEQYF
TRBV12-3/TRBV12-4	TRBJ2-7	CASTLRGEEVEQYF